The rows below give T cell receptor beta chains drawn from one sample of a study of T cell repertoires in cytomegalovirus infection. Which antigens these TCRs recognize remains unknown. TCRdb re-called the reads through MiXCR, storing one row per CDR3 protein. The sample lists about 74,000 distinct CDR3 sequences; more than 25% were seen once. Specimen: CD8+ T cells from cultured PBMCs, collected from culture after CMV antigen stimulation. The receptors stem from a human donor in good health (CMV status not recorded). Some clones in this sample may be carry-over from other donors' samples. CDR3s include the opening cysteine and the closing phenylalanine or tryptophan. The D gene is left open where the match is weak. Clone size is stated in some rows and not others, as once, few, many or a class when expanded.

j_call clone_size d_call v_call cdr3_nt cdr3_aa
TRBJ1-1 few . TRBV5-4 TGTGCCAGCAGCTGGCGGGGGGCAGAGGACACTGAAGCTTTCTTT CASSWRGAEDTEAFF
TRBJ1-3 few TRBD1 TRBV28 TGTGCCAGCGGGGACAGAAACTCTGGAAACACCATATATTTT CASGDRNSGNTIYF
TRBJ2-2 . . TRBV11-2 TGTGCCAGCAGCCATCAACGGGATTCGAACACCGGGGAGCTGTTTTTT CASSHQRDSNTGELFF
TRBJ2-1 . TRBD1 TRBV27 TGTGCCAGCAAAAGAACGGCGGCAGGGGGTGGTGAGCAGTTCTTC CASKRTAAGGGEQFF
TRBJ1-1 many . TRBV7-2 TGTGCCAGCAGCCGACAGGTGAACACTGAAGCTTTCTTT CASSRQVNTEAFF
TRBJ2-3 . TRBD1 TRBV28 TGTGCCAGCAGTTTAGGGGGGACAGGGGGCACAGATACGCAGTATTTT CASSLGGTGGTDTQYF
TRBJ2-7 . TRBD2 TRBV12-3/TRBV12-4 TGTGCCAGCAGTAAGCGGGAGTGGTGGGACGAGCAGTACTTC CASSKREWWDEQYF
TRBJ2-1 . TRBD2 TRBV20-1 TGCAGTGCTCTCACTAGCGCGCTCTCTTTGCCCTACAATGAGCAGTTCTTC CSALTSALSLPYNEQFF
TRBJ2-5 many . TRBV7-9 TGTGCCAGCAGCTCATTTCGGCCAGGAGAAGGGACCCAGTACTTC CASSSFRPGEGTQYF
TRBJ2-7 . . TRBV14 TGTGCCAGCAGCCAAGATAATCGACAGATAGACTACGAGCAGTACTTC CASSQDNRQIDYEQYF
TRBJ2-1 many . TRBV18 TGTGCCAGCTCACCCGGCGGGACGGATGAGCAGTTCTTC CASSPGGTDEQFF
TRBJ2-1 . . TRBV5-6 TGTGCCAGCAGTTCTATCTACAATGAGCAGTTCTTC CASSSIYNEQFF
TRBJ1-1 few . TRBV3-1 TGTGCCAGCAGCCAGTATGTCAACACTGAAGCTTTCTTT CASSQYVNTEAFF
TRBJ2-1 few TRBD1 TRBV30 TGTGCCTGTGCGACAGGGACCTGGAGTGAGCAGTTCTTC CACATGTWSEQFF
TRBJ2-3 . TRBD1 TRBV4-3 TGCGCCAGCAGCCAGGCAGGGGGCCGCACGCAGTATTTT CASSQAGGRTQYF
TRBJ2-5 . . TRBV7-3 TGTGCCAGCAGCTTTAGGGGGAATGAAGAGACCCAGTACTTC CASSFRGNEETQYF
TRBJ1-2 once . TRBV4-3 TGCGCCAGCAGCCAAGAAGGAGGCACCAGCTATGGCTACACCTTC CASSQEGGTSYGYTF
TRBJ1-2 few . TRBV27 TGTGCCAGCAGTGCCGACAGAGCTAACTATGGCTACACCTTC CASSADRANYGYTF
TRBJ2-5 . . TRBV5-1 TGCGCCAGCAGCCGGGGGCACGGAAGAGACCAAGAGACCCAGTACTTC CASSRGHGRDQETQYF
TRBJ2-7 . . TRBV5-6 TGTGCCAGCAGCTTTACCTGGACAGAAACCTACGAGCAGTACTTC CASSFTWTETYEQYF
TRBJ1-1 many . TRBV12-3/TRBV12-4 TGTGCCAGCAGTTTTCGGGTTCGGGGTGTGAACACTGAAGCTTTCTTT CASSFRVRGVNTEAFF
TRBJ2-7 . TRBD2 TRBV20-1 TGCAGTGCCCGGACTAGCGGGGGGTACGAGCAGTACTTC CSARTSGGYEQYF
TRBJ2-7 few TRBD2 TRBV2 TGTGCCAGCAGAGTAGCGGGAGGGCCTCGAGAGCAGTACTTC CASRVAGGPREQYF
TRBJ2-7 . . TRBV9 TGTGCCAGCAGCGTAGACACTAGCTTAAGCTACGAGCAGTACTTC CASSVDTSLSYEQYF
TRBJ2-3 few . TRBV29-1 TGCAGCGAACGAACAGGAACTAGCACAGATACGCAGTATTTT CSERTGTSTDTQYF
TRBJ1-4 . TRBD1 TRBV4-1 TGCGCCAGCAGCCAAGCCCCAGGACAGGGGAGAACCGCAACTAATGAAAAACTGTTTTTT CASSQAPGQGRTATNEKLFF
TRBJ2-5 . . TRBV18 TGTGCCAGCTCACCGCTGGAAGGGGTCGGGGAGACCCAGTACTTC CASSPLEGVGETQYF
TRBJ2-5 few . TRBV12-3/TRBV12-4 TGTGCCAGCAGTTTAGCGGGGGGCCTGATAGAGACCCAGTACTTC CASSLAGGLIETQYF
TRBJ1-2 . . TRBV28 TGTGCCAGCAGCCGCCCCCTTGGCCTAGTGGATGGCTACACCTTC CASSRPLGLVDGYTF
TRBJ1-5 many TRBD1 TRBV7-9 TGTGCCAGCAGCTTAGGGAGTGCAGGGACAGGCAATCAGCCCCAGCATTTT CASSLGSAGTGNQPQHF
TRBJ1-5 few . TRBV7-9 TGTGCCAGCAGCCGGACGGACGGGAATCAGCCCCAGCATTTT CASSRTDGNQPQHF
TRBJ2-1 many TRBD2 TRBV4-3 TGCGCCAGCAGCCCTACTAGCGGGAGCGGTAATGAGCAGTTCTTC CASSPTSGSGNEQFF
TRBJ2-7 . TRBD1 TRBV5-1 TGCGCCAGCAGCTTCCTTTGGGACAGGGTCGAAGAGCAGTACTTC CASSFLWDRVEEQYF
TRBJ2-1 . TRBD2 TRBV2 TGTGCCAGCAGTGAGGTAGCGGGAGTGGGGAATGAGCAGTTCTTC CASSEVAGVGNEQFF
TRBJ2-1 . . TRBV29-1 TGCAGCGTGGCGGGAAATGAGCAGTTCTTC CSVAGNEQFF
TRBJ1-1 once . TRBV27 TGTGCCAGCAGTAAGGGCTCGCGCACTGAAGCTTTCTTT CASSKGSRTEAFF
TRBJ2-2 . . TRBV4-1 TGCGCCAGCAGCCCTATGGAGGGAGTCACCGGGGAGCTGTCTTTT CASSPMEGVTGELSF
TRBJ2-7 . TRBD1 TRBV7-9 TGTGCCAGCAGCCTCAGGGGGAGCGAGCAGTACTTC CASSLRGSEQYF
TRBJ1-1 once TRBD1 TRBV6-6 TGTGCCAGCAGTTACGTCCGGGACAGGGGGCTCGACACTGAAGCTTTCTTT CASSYVRDRGLDTEAFF